This record looks at one TCR beta chain sequence and its context. What it recognizes is unknown. The sample belongs to a study of blood T cells in healthy people across ages. Whole-study results and caveats: Unknown donor CMV status possibly confounded expanded clonotype changes. TCR beta diversity tracked closely with naive T cell percentage. It was the long-lived donors that had more naive CD4+ cells and higher diversity than aged donors.

No fewer than 5.5 micrograms of total RNA were isolated from every sample. The second PCR ran about 6 to 11 cycles with a sample-barcoded 5' primer and J-beta primers. TCRdb itself ran the 5' RACE reads through MiXCR, one entry per CDR3 protein. The table lists 450,000 to 700,000 distinct CDR3 sequences, 27% of them singletons, with less than 20% in the top ten. The source of this sequence is an older woman in good health. Sequenced material: blood.

The CDR3 region is CAIRSSGGQETQYF. In DNA, the CDR3 is TGTGCCATCAGAAGCAGCGGGGGTCAAGAGACCCAGTACTTC. J is TRBJ2-5 and V is TRBV10-3; 8 positions agree with TRBD2. CDR1 is ENHRY and CDR2 is SYGVKD in the germline V gene. V lost 6 bases to trimming and J lost 2 bases; unmatched junction nucleotides: 5. The CDR3 contains 14 residues.